Listed here are 17 T cell receptor beta chains from one sample, sequenced in a study of spatial heterogeneity in lung cancer. These receptors lack a known antigen. TCRdb re-called the 5' RACE reads with MiXCR, one entry per CDR3 protein. The table records roughly 7,700 distinct CDR3 sequences, approximately 12% of them present only once. General study findings and limits: Tumors with more nonsynonymous mutations had more expanded intratumoral alpha and beta TCRs.

Time point: sample taken at primary tumor resection. The source was lung tumor tissue, collected at surgery. These receptors all stem from a male donor with early-stage non-small cell lung cancer.

This clonotype was observed at least ten times. This rearrangement joins TRBV5-1 to TRBJ2-1, with D maybe TRBD2 (6 bases). Trimming took 1 base from V and 2 from J, leaving 16 bases between them. Germline V gene sequence: CDR1 SGHRS, CDR2 YFSETQ. The CDR3 loop spans 17 amino acids. CDR3 sequence: CASSLSAGTGAYNEQFF. The DNA for the CDR3 is TGCGCCAGCAGCTTGTCCGCCGGGACTGGGGCCTACAATGAGCAGTTCTTC.

This clonotype was detected many times. This rearrangement joins TRBV19 to TRBJ2-5, with a possible D match to TRBD2 (6 bases). This CDR3 has 12 residues. The germline V and J ends were trimmed by 6 bases and 4 bases, with 9 bases remaining between them. Germline assignment: CDR1 LNHDA and CDR2 SQIVND (reference sequence). The CDR3 loop is CASSSAGETQYF. The DNA of the CDR3 is TGTGCCAGTAGCTCAGCGGGAGAGACCCAGTACTTC.

By proportion, this clonotype is medium-sized. The V and J genes are TRBV11-2 and TRBJ2-2, with 9 positions matching TRBD1. This CDR3 spans 18 amino acids. Germline-derived CDR1 and CDR2 are SGHAT and FQNNGV. J was trimmed by 5 bases and V by 0 bases; bases with no gene match: 10. For the CDR3, the DNA is TGTGCCAGCAGCTTAGAGGTTACCGGGACAGGGAGGACCGGGGAGCTGTTTTTT. It specifies CASSLEVTGTGRTGELFF.

Judged by abundance, this clonotype is medium-sized. The gene calls are TRBV4-1 and TRBJ2-5; TRBD2 matches at 8 bases. The junction had 4 bases not matched to a gene; V was cut back by 0 bases and J by 4 bases. From germline, CDR1 is MGHRA and CDR2 YSYEKL. The CDR3 is 15 residues long. The CDR3 DNA reads TGCGCCAGCAGCCAAGATTGGGGACTAGGAGAGACCCAGTACTTC. Its translation: CASSQDWGLGETQYF.

This clonotype occurred many times. The chain combines TRBV11-2 with TRBJ2-3; 9 positions match TRBD2. Germline CDR1 is SGHAT and CDR2 is FQNNGV. With V trimmed by 5 bases and J by 6 bases, 12 bases remained unmatched. The CDR3 is 16 amino acids. The CDR3 DNA reads as TGTGCCAGCAGCCGAAGCGGGAGGCCGCCTACGGATACGCAGTATTTT. Amino acids: CASSRSGRPPTDTQYF.

The chain has TRBV6-5 and TRBJ2-2; perhaps D is TRBD1 or TRBD2 (5 bases each). Germline V gene data show CDR1 as MNHEY and CDR2 as SVGAGI. This CDR3 is built from 17 residues. Trimming stripped 0 bases from V and 2 bases from J, with 13 bases between. The CDR3 DNA reads TGTGCCAGCAGTTACTCCCGGGACGCATTAAACACCGGGGAGCTGTTTTTT. Residues: CASSYSRDALNTGELFF.

There are many counts of this clonotype. This rearrangement joins TRBV5-1 to TRBJ2-3; TRBD2 aligns across 10 bases. V shed 4 bases, J shed 3 bases, and the junction held 8 bases outside the gene matches. This CDR3 is built from 16 residues. Germline V gene sequence: CDR1 SGHRS, CDR2 YFSETQ. CDR3 bases: TGCGCCAGCAGCCCTAGCGGGAGAAGGAGGACAGATACGCAGTATTTT. This codes for CASSPSGRRRTDTQYF.

The chain links TRBV25-1 to TRBJ1-6, with 7 bases matching TRBD1. The V gene end was trimmed by 5 bases and the J gene end by 4 bases; junction bases not matched to a gene: 2. Germline lookup yields CDR1 MGHDK and CDR2 SYGVNS. The CDR3 sequence is 14 residues long. The CDR3 bases are TGTGCCAGCAGTTCGGGACAGTATAATTCACCCCTCCACTTT. This sequence encodes CASSSGQYNSPLHF.

This clonotype was recorded at least ten times. The chain employs TRBV10-3 and TRBJ2-1; 10 bases agree with TRBD2. The CDR3 totals 15 residues. Unmatched junction bases numbered 9, after V lost 4 bases and J lost 9 bases. Looked up from germline, CDR1 is ENHRY and CDR2 is SYGVKD. The DNA for the CDR3 is TGTGCCATCAGTGGGCCATGGACTAGCGGAAGTGAGCAGTTCTTC. Translating gives CAISGPWTSGSEQFF.

In its sample, this clonotype ranks as large. V and J are TRBV28 and TRBJ2-7, with D possibly TRBD1 on 7 matching bases. The V gene lost 6 bases and the J gene lost 6 bases, with 15 bases spanning the gap. Germline values: CDR1 MDHEN, CDR2 SYDVKM. CDR3 length: 13 amino acids. The CDR3 spells CASSLGTAGEQYF. The CDR3 DNA sequence: TGTGCCAGCAGCCTAGGGACAGCGGGCGAGCAGTACTTC. The complete variable domain, with remaining parts taken from reference TRBV28 and TRBJ2-7, reads DVKVTQSSRYLVKRTGEKVFLECVQDMDHENMFWYRQDPGLGLRLIYFSYDVKMKEKGDIPEGYSVSREKKERFSLILESASTNQTSMYLCASSLGTAGEQYFGPGTRLTVT.

The J gene is TRBJ2-7, the V gene TRBV2; TRBD1 might be the D (6 bases). Germline-derived CDR1 and CDR2 are SNHLY and FYNNEI. V lost 8 bases and J lost 6, with 11 bases in between. The CDR3 spans 11 residues. The CDR3 bases are TGTGCCAGCCAACAGGGATCCGAGCAGTACTTC. It translates to CASQQGSEQYF.

This clonotype was counted ten times or more. V gene TRBV28 combines with J gene TRBJ1-3; D is possibly TRBD1 (5 bases). CDR1 is MDHEN, CDR2 SYDVKM, per germline. V lost 4 bases and J 0 bases, leaving 10 bases between the germline ends. The CDR3 extends over 15 amino acids. This CDR3 reads CASSWGGRSGNTIYF. For the CDR3, the DNA is TGTGCCAGCAGTTGGGGCGGACGCTCTGGAAACACCATATATTTT.

Regarding this clonotype: Given a much more abundant clone one base away, this may be a read error. CDR3 protein: CSATPSGTSIDTQYF. CDR3 sequence (DNA): TGCAGTGCTACCCCTAGCGGAACTAGCATAGATACGCAGTATTTT. The rearrangement uses TRBV20-1 and TRBJ2-3, with 7 positions matching TRBD2. Germline-derived CDR1 and CDR2 are DFQATT and SNEGSKA (reference sequence). The CDR3 has 15 amino acids.

The V call is TRBV28, the J call TRBJ1-1; a possible D gene is TRBD1 (6 bases). CDR1 and CDR2 from the germline V gene are MDHEN and SYDVKM. V lost 2 bases and J lost 6, with 16 bases in between. The CDR3 spans 15 residues. The CDR3 loop reads CASSLRPGASAEAFF. In DNA, the CDR3 is TGTGCCAGCAGTTTACGTCCAGGGGCTTCGGCTGAAGCTTTCTTT.

This clonotype was seen ten or more times. This chain joins TRBV20-1 and TRBJ2-7; TRBD1 might be the D (6 bases). Between the trimmed V and J ends, which lost 3 bases and 3 bases, there was a span of 15 bases. The germline gives CDR1 DFQATT, CDR2 SNEGSKA (reference sequence). CDR3 size: 14 residues. The CDR3 DNA reads TGCAGTGCTAGCGACTCAGGGGAGCGCTACGAGCAGTACTTC. It is translated as CSASDSGERYEQYF.

In its sample, this clonotype was seen many times. The chain joins TRBV7-9 to TRBJ1-3; no firm D call. In germline, CDR1 is SEHNR, CDR2 FQNEAQ (reference sequence). CDR3 size: 14 residues. The V end was cut by 1 base, the J end by 0 bases, with 4 bases between. CDR3 in amino acids: CASSLGISGNTIYF. CDR3 DNA sequence: TGTGCCAGCAGCTTAGGCATCTCTGGAAACACCATATATTTT.

This clonotype occurred many times. CDR3 amino acids: CASSVGWGGTDTQYF. The CDR3 DNA follows: TGTGCCAGCAGTGTGGGCTGGGGCGGCACAGATACGCAGTATTTT. The chain couples TRBV2 to TRBJ2-3, with D maybe TRBD1 (5 bases). Trimming removed 4 bases at V and 1 base at J, with 12 bases between. Germline V gives CDR1 SNHLY, CDR2 FYNNEI. The CDR3 contains 15 residues.